A selection of T cell receptor beta chains follows, all from one sample in a study of cytomegalovirus exposure and HLA in healthy donors. TCRdb's copy holds only in-frame clones and misses some; the assay was immunoSEQ multiplex PCR. The sample lists about 95,000 clones; around 81% were seen once. What was sequenced was PBMCs. The receptors stem from a woman between 65 and 79 years old in good health and CMV-seropositive. CDR3s include the opening cysteine and the closing phenylalanine or tryptophan. A D gene is named only where the DNA matches it firmly. Rows may omit the clone size; those that give it use once, few, many or a size class.

cdr3_aa | cdr3_nt | d_call | v_call | clone_size | j_call | cdr3_length
CASSQNRIYGYTF | TGCGCCAGCAGTCAGAACAGGATATATGGCTACACCTTC | - | TRBV23-1 | - | TRBJ1-2 | 13
CASSRGDYGYTF | TGTGCCAGTAGTAGGGGCGACTATGGCTACACCTTC | - | TRBV19 | - | TRBJ1-2 | 12
CASRGTGGTGELFF | TGTGCCAGCAGAGGGACAGGAGGCACCGGGGAGCTGTTTTTT | TRBD1 | TRBV2 | - | TRBJ2-2 | 14
CASSWDRDAYEQYF | TGTGCCAGCAGCTGGGACAGGGACGCCTACGAGCAGTACTTC | TRBD1 | TRBV11-2 | - | TRBJ2-7 | 14
CASSFERGSSYEQYF | TGTGCCAGCAGTTTTGAGCGGGGCAGCTCCTACGAGCAGTACTTC | TRBD2 | TRBV27 | - | TRBJ2-7 | 15
CSVRRGNTEAFF | TGCAGCGTTAGACGGGGGAACACTGAAGCTTTCTTT | - | TRBV29-1 | - | TRBJ1-1 | 12
CASSVGLAGGSYNEQFF | TGTGCCAGCAGCGTTGGACTAGCGGGAGGATCCTACAATGAGCAGTTCTTC | TRBD2 | TRBV9 | - | TRBJ2-1 | 17
CASSPGLAGGAYEQYF | TGCGCCAGCAGCCCAGGACTAGCGGGAGGAGCCTACGAGCAGTACTTC | TRBD2 | TRBV4-3 | once | TRBJ2-7 | 16
CASSLGTSGSYLYNEQFF | TGTGCCAGCAGCCTCGGGACTAGCGGGAGCTACCTTTACAATGAGCAGTTCTTC | TRBD2 | TRBV13 | - | TRBJ2-1 | 18
CASSPPRREGEDTQYF | TGTGCCAGCTCACCCCCTCGGCGGGAGGGCGAAGATACGCAGTATTTT | TRBD2 | TRBV18 | - | TRBJ2-3 | 16
CASSLASGSIYEQYF | TGTGCCAGCAGCTTGGCTAGCGGGAGTATCTACGAGCAGTACTTC | TRBD2 | TRBV5-4 | few | TRBJ2-7 | 15
CASSQGPASSSYEQYF | TGCGCCAGCAGCCAAGGACCAGCGTCGAGCTCCTACGAGCAGTACTTC | - | TRBV4-3 | once | TRBJ2-7 | 16
CASSEGQNYGYTF | TGTGCCAGCAGTGAGGGACAGAACTATGGCTACACCTTC | TRBD1 | TRBV6-5 | - | TRBJ1-2 | 13
CASSLTGVQGTGELFF | TGTGCCAGCAGCTTGACTGGGGTTCAGGGCACCGGGGAGCTGTTTTTT | - | TRBV11-2 | - | TRBJ2-2 | 16
CASSLPGSYNEQFF | TGTGCCAGCAGTTTACCGGGAAGCTACAATGAGCAGTTCTTC | - | TRBV28 | - | TRBJ2-1 | 14
CASSLGLAGLPKQFF | TGTGCCAGCAGCTTGGGACTAGCGGGGCTCCCCAAGCAGTTCTTC | TRBD2 | TRBV5-6 | - | TRBJ2-1 | 15